A single sample gave rise to the 17 T cell receptor beta chains below, sequenced in a study of monozygotic twins with inflammatory bowel disease (dated by TCRdb to the late 2010s). Receptor amplification or capture employed 5' RACE. Sequencer: Illumina HiSeq 2500. One entry per CDR3 protein sequence results from the TCRdb reprocessing of the reads, with DNA left out. This sample's listing comprises 110,000 to 150,000 distinct CDR3 sequences. The top ten clonotypes cover roughly 1.2% of the sample. Sequencing used blood. These TCRs come from a human donor with ulcerative colitis or Crohn's disease, or a healthy co-twin of an affected twin (not recorded which).

The gene calls are TRBV7-9 and TRBJ2-7; the TCRdb call, TRBD1, lacks DNA for checking. Per germline, CDR1 SEHNR and CDR2 FQNEAQ (reference sequence). CDR3 length: 16 residues. The CDR3 loop is CASSFPGQGFSYEQYF. The full variable domain, rest sourced from reference TRBV7-9 and TRBJ2-7, is DTGVSQNPRHKITKRGQNVTFRCDPISEHNRLYWYRQTLGQGPEFLTYFQNEAQLEKSRLLSDRFSAERPKGSFSTLEIQRTEQGDSAMYLCASSFPGQGFSYEQYFGPGTRLTVT.

This chain links TRBV7-2 with TRBJ1-2; with no DNA, the TCRdb D assignment of TRBD1 cannot be verified. CDR1 is SGHTA, CDR2 FQGNSA, per germline. The CDR3 loop spans 11 amino acids. The CDR3: CASSYRAGYTF.

V and J are TRBV4-3 and TRBJ1-1; TCRdb proposes TRBD1, but this gene call is untestable without DNA. The length of the CDR3 is 17 residues. CDR1 LGHNA and CDR2 YSLEER come from the germline V gene. The CDR3 reads CASSQAAMTATNTEAFF.

This chain joins TRBV7-3 and TRBJ2-3; TCRdb's D call of TRBD2 is untestable without DNA. CDR3 length equals 13 residues. Germline values: CDR1 SGHTA, CDR2 FQGTGA. The CDR3 is CASSRGGGDTQYF.

The chain carries TRBV11-1 and TRBJ2-2. The CDR3 length is 14 residues. Germline assignment: CDR1 SGHAT and CDR2 FQDESV (reference sequence). CDR3 protein: CASSFSAHTGELFF. Complete variable domain (other parts from reference TRBV11-1 and TRBJ2-2): EAEVAQSPRYKITEKSQAVAFWCDPISGHATLYWYRQILGQGPELLVQFQDESVVDDSQLPKDRFSAERLKGVDSTLKIQPAELGDSAMYLCASSFSAHTGELFFGEGSRLTVL.

The chain has TRBV3-1 and TRBJ2-7; with no DNA, the TCRdb D assignment of TRBD1 cannot be verified. The CDR3 sequence is 14 residues long. The V gene's germline CDR1 is LGHDT and CDR2 YNNKEL (reference sequence). CDR3 protein: CASSQGTGSYEQYF.

V and J are TRBV14 and TRBJ2-7; the D call of TRBD1 rests on TCRdb alone, since no DNA is present to check it. There are 15 residues in the CDR3. Germline CDR1 reads SGHDN; CDR2 reads FVKESK. The CDR3 reads CASSLTGGARYEQYF.

The J gene is TRBJ2-7, the V gene TRBV20-1; TCRdb selects TRBD1, and the lack of DNA leaves this call unchecked. The CDR3 covers 18 residues. Germline loops: CDR1 DFQATT, CDR2 SNEGSKA (reference sequence). The CDR3 reads CSAFSTGGEAGAPYEQYF.

This sequence joins TRBV10-3 and TRBJ2-7; no DNA is available, so the TRBD2 call from TCRdb remains unchecked. CDR1 ENHRY and CDR2 SYGVKD come from the germline V gene. This CDR3 is 17 amino acids long. The CDR3: CAISESASGIRSYEQYF.

The chain has TRBV14 and TRBJ2-5; TCRdb picks TRBD1, but there is no DNA to check that call. Germline V gene sequence: CDR1 SGHDN, CDR2 FVKESK. The CDR3 has 17 amino acids. The CDR3: CASSLRIGTRFQETQYF.

V gene TRBV5-1 combines with J gene TRBJ2-1; the D call of TRBD2 rests on TCRdb alone, since no DNA is present to check it. CDR3 length: 16 amino acids. CDR1 and CDR2 from the germline V gene are SGHRS and YFSETQ. The CDR3 loop is CASSLQPEGAYNEQFF.

The chain recombines TRBV5-1 with TRBJ1-1; the TCRdb D gene call, TRBD1, has no DNA to confirm it. CDR1 is SGHRS, CDR2 YFSETQ, per germline. The CDR3 runs 14 residues. CDR3 in amino acids: CASSLGQRDTEAFF.

The V gene is TRBV2, the J gene TRBJ2-7; the D gene TCRdb calls, TRBD2, cannot be checked with no DNA. This CDR3 region has 15 residues. The germline V gene encodes CDR1 SNHLY and CDR2 FYNNEI. CDR3 residues: CASSVEVPQRYEQYF.

The chain is built from TRBV24-1 and TRBJ2-6; TCRdb outputs TRBD1, but without DNA this stays unchecked. Germline V CDR1 and CDR2: KGHDR, SFDVKD. CDR3 size: 17 residues. The CDR3 here is CATSPGQGKPGANVLTF.

The genes are TRBV5-1 and TRBJ2-1; lacking DNA, the TRBD2 call made by TCRdb goes unchecked. This CDR3 has 15 residues. CDR1 SGHRS and CDR2 YFSETQ come from the germline V gene. This chain's CDR3 is CASNSLAGGYNEQFF.

Here the CDR3 reads CASPSRGDTEAFF. This sequence joins TRBV18 and TRBJ1-1. CDR3 length: 13 residues. CDR1 and CDR2 from the germline V gene are KGHSH and LQKENI.

The gene calls are TRBV5-4 and TRBJ1-5; TCRdb reports TRBD1, a call that lacks DNA to check it against. In germline, CDR1 is SGHNT, CDR2 YYREEE (reference sequence). CDR3 length: 15 amino acids. CDR3 sequence: CASRSGQGRDQPQHF.